These 6 T cell receptor beta chains share one sample of origin, sequenced in a study of blood T cells in healthy people across ages. Primers used in a second PCR of roughly 6 to 11 cycles were a sample-barcoded 5' primer and a J-beta primer mix. TCRdb passed the 5' RACE reads through MiXCR, listing each CDR3 protein once. The data show around 780,000 distinct CDR3 sequences, about 61% seen once. Input material: blood. The receptors stem from a man aged 40-55 years in good health.

This clonotype has just a few counts. The rearrangement uses TRBV28 and TRBJ2-5, with D unclear. The CDR3 length is 14 residues. Trimming pared 3 bases from V and 4 bases from J, leaving 12 bases between. Per germline, CDR1 MDHEN and CDR2 SYDVKM. The CDR3 is CASSFGRIIETQYF. DNA for the CDR3: TGTGCCAGCAGTTTCGGCAGAATTATAGAGACCCAGTACTTC.

This clonotype showed up just a few times. The chain recombines TRBV15 with TRBJ2-7; D is possibly TRBD2 (5 bases). The CDR3 is 13 residues long. Trimming took 0 bases from V and 5 from J, leaving 8 bases between them. Germline-derived CDR1 and CDR2 are LNHNV and YYDKDF (reference sequence). Here the CDR3 DNA reads TGTGCCACCAGCAGAGATGAGGGAGACGAGCAGTACTTC. Translated: CATSRDEGDEQYF.

The chain couples TRBV29-1 to TRBJ2-1, with no clear D. The V end lost 2 bases, the J end lost 13 bases, and 15 bases lay between the germline ends. Germline lookup yields CDR1 SQVTM and CDR2 ANQGSEA. This CDR3 comprises 12 residues. Here the CDR3 reads CSVEKGSNGQFF. The DNA for the CDR3 is TGCAGCGTTGAAAAAGGGTCTAACGGCCAGTTCTTC.

This clonotype was found a few times. The V and J genes are TRBV10-3 and TRBJ1-6; D ambiguous. The V and J ends lost 10 bases and 7 bases respectively, with 8 bases between them. CDR3 size: 11 residues. Germline CDR1 and CDR2: ENHRY and SYGVKD. CDR3 in DNA: TGTGCCACGATGGAGAATTCACCCCTCCACTTT. It specifies CATMENSPLHF.

The V gene is TRBV12-3 or TRBV12-4, the J gene TRBJ2-1; 9 bases agree with TRBD2. Matching the DNA end better, TRBJ2-7 makes the J call doubtful. CDR3 length equals 16 residues. The CDR3: CASNRLAELSYNEQYF. CDR3 DNA: TGTGCCAGCAACCGACTAGCGGAACTCTCCTACAATGAGCAGTACTTC.

This rearrangement joins TRBV20-1 to TRBJ2-7; D perhaps matches TRBD1 (7 bases). CDR3 length equals 14 residues. CDR1 and CDR2 from the germline V gene are DFQATT and SNEGSKA (reference sequence). V lost 7 bases to trimming and J lost 5 bases, with 21 bases between them. This chain's CDR3 is CSVRAGGGRDEQYF. The CDR3 DNA reads TGCAGTGTCAGAGCAGGGGGAGGCCGTGACGAGCAGTACTTC.